This T cell receptor beta chain was profiled in a study of T-cell memory formation after mild COVID-19 (dated by TCRdb to the early 2020s). Looking at the study overall: TCR sequence clusters from the two donors were largely donor specific. Two young, previously healthy adult volunteers, one female and one male, were included in the cohort. In a couple of donors, T-cell clones that expanded and contracted after mild COVID-19 were followed by sequencing TCRalpha and TCRbeta repertoires longitudinally.

PBMCs were isolated by Ficoll-Paque density gradient centrifugation. V trim: 6 bases; J trim: 7 bases; unmatched bases: 8. Via the germline V gene, CDR1 is SGHTA and CDR2 FQGNSA. The CDR3 has 14 amino acids, counting the end cysteine and phenylalanine. The kept DNA is CDR3 alone, 42 bases in frame from the first base. The data were produced on an Illumina NovaSeq 6000. TCRalpha and TCRbeta cDNA libraries were built by 5'RACE with constant-segment primers, adding sample barcodes and unique molecular identifiers. Trizol reagent was used to extract RNA from every sample. The libraries were amplified in two PCR steps, and the second step added a second sample barcode and Illumina TruSeq adapters. Sequencing of libraries was performed on an Illumina NovaSeq with 2 x 150 bp paired-end reads. As for the original processing: Demultiplexing of reads and collapsing into UMI-guided consensus sequences were performed with migec v1.2.7. Using mixcr v2.1.11, UMI consensuses were aligned to TRA and TRB V and J templates and then assembled into clonotypes. Clonotypes were classified as expanded or contracted when called significant by both edgeR and NoisET, with noise models trained on biological replicates. For edgeR calls, a false discovery rate-adjusted p below 0.01 and a log2 fold-change threshold of 1 were applied. As an exploratory analysis of dynamics, max-normalized trajectories of the 1000 most abundant clonotypes were examined with PCA combined with hierarchical clustering. The CD4 or CD8 phenotype of responding clones was assigned using the separately sequenced CD4+ and CD8+ repertoires. Clones were called with MiXCR by TCRdb after fastp trimmed the public reads at Q25, and only in-frame beta chains were retained. Each entry is one CDR3 protein sequence, shown with its most common DNA and genes. These V and J calls derive from TCRdb rather than the authors' analysis. This sample holds a few hundred thousand distinct CDR3 sequences; roughly 20% were observed only once. Of the sample, roughly 21% is held by the ten largest clones.

General findings and caveats noted by the study authors: The detection of some responding clones in pre-infection memory suggests that pre-existing cross-reactive memory T cells joined the SARS-CoV-2 response. Contracting CD4+ clones appeared mostly in the CM and EM memory subsets, whereas CD8+ clones were enriched in EMRA. Clones contracting from day 15 to 85 had balanced CD4/CD8 phenotypes, while a second wave expanding from day 15 to 37 was biased towards CD4+. Only a couple of mild cases were covered in the study, and larger cohorts including severe cases with pre-infection samples were considered necessary. The second-wave clones that peaked on day 37 were not confirmed to be SARS-CoV-2 specific.

This clonotype was picked up a small number of times. Which antigen it targets is not known. Base-call qualities are not available, and no considerably larger clone is one nucleotide away. The rearranged segments are TRBV7-2 and TRBJ2-7, and 11 junction bases match TRBD2. The material sequenced was PBMCs or a T cell subset sorted from them (not recorded which). This TCR was recovered from a man in his late teens or twenties who had mild COVID-19 (a few samples of this study predate the infection). The sample titles of this study are shuffled in the database, so cell type and time point are left out; the donor was told from shared clones. The DNA sequence is TGTGCCAGCAGACCTACTAGCGGGGGAGGGGAGCAGTACTTC. It codes for CASRPTSGGGEQYF.